This paragraph covers one T cell receptor (beta chain) sequence. The data were taken from a study of Tregs in tolerant kidney transplant recipients. CDR3 length: 14 amino acids. V lost 4 bases and J lost 2; bases outside the gene matches: 1. Looked up from germline, CDR1 is LGHNA and CDR2 is YSLEER. TCRdb's table, derived via immunoSEQ multiplex PCR, lists solely in-frame clones and lacks some. The profile shows tens of thousands of clones, 95% to 98% of them singletons. This clonotype was obtained from a human donor who received a combined kidney and bone marrow transplant. Source: CD4+ T cells from blood, taken before the transplant. The chain has TRBV4-3 and TRBJ2-7, with TRBD2 identical over 11 bases. This chain's CDR3 is CASSLAGGAYEQYF. CDR3 DNA: TGCGCCAGCAGCCTAGCGGGGGGGGCCTACGAGCAGTACTTC.